Sequencing of this T cell receptor (beta chain) was carried out in a study of blood T cell repertoires in COVID-19. Study at large: From the United States, Italy and Spain came samples of acute and convalescent COVID-19. Sources were T cells, B-cell-depleted T cells, or PBMCs; the material itself was cDNA or gDNA.

After removal of 4 bases from V and 5 bases from J, the junction contained 6 bases not matched to a gene. The CDR3 length is 15 residues. From germline, CDR1 is LGHNA and CDR2 YSLEER. Authors' analysis steps: The assay estimated nucleated cells by amplifying reference gene primers. Generated by immunoSEQ multiplex PCR, the TCRdb table keeps only in-frame clones and is missing some. The V and J calls and clone size were taken over from that table, and D and trimming were inferred from the DNA. The data hold 340,000 or so clones, with around 87% observed a single time. The sample taken for sequencing was peripheral blood. This clonotype originated in a middle-aged man with active or convalescent COVID-19. The V and J genes are TRBV4-3 and TRBJ2-1, with 9 bases that match TRBD2. The CDR3, as DNA: TGCGCCAGCAGCCTCCTGACTAGCGGACACAATGAGCAGTTCTTC. Encoded protein: CASSLLTSGHNEQFF.